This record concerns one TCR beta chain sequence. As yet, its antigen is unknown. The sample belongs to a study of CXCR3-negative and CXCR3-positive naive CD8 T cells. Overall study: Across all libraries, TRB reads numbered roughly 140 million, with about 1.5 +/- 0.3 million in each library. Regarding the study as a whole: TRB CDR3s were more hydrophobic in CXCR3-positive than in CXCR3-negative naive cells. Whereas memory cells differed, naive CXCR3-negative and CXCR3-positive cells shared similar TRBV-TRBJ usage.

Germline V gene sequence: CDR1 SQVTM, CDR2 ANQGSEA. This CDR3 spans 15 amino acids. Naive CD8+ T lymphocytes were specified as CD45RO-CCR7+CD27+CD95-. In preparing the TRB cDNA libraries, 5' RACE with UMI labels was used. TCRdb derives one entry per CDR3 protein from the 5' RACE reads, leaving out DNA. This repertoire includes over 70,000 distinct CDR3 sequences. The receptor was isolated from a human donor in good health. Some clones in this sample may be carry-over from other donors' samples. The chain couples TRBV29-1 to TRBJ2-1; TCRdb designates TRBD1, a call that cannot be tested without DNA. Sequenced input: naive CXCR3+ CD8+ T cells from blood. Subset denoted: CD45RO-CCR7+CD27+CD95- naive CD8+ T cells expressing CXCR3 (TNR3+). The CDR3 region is CSVEQGQGPNIGQFF.